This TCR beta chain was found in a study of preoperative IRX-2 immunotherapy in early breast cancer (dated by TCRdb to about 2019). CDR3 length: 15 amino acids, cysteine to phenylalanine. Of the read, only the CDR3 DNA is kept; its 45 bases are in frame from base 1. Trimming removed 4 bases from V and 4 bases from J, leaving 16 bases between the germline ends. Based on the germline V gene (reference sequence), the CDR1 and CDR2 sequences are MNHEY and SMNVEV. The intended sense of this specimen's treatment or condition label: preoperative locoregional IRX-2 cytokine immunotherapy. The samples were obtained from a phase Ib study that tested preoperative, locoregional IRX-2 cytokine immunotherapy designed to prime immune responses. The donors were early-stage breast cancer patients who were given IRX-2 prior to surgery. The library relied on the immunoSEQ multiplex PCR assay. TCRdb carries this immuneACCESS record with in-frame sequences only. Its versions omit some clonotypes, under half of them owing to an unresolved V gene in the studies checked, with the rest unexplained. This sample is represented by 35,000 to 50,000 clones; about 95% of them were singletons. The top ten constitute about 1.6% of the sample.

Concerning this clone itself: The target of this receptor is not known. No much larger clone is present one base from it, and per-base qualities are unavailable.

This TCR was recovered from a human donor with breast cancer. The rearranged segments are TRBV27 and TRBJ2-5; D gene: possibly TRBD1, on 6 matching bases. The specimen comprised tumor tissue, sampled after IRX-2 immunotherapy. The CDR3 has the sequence CASSSFGQRGETQYF. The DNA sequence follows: TGTGCCAGCAGTTCCTTCGGACAGAGGGGAGAGACCCAGTACTTC.